This T cell receptor beta chain was profiled in a study of T cell responses to AZD1222 COVID-19 vaccine. Study-level results: Dominant at 160-218 and 743-854, vaccine-associated CD4 TCRs also spanned spike. Just a handful of AZD1222 recipients tested seropositive at baseline. A rise in Spike-specific TCR breadth and depth followed two AZD1222 doses.

V lost 3 bases and J lost 1, with 9 bases in between. In germline, CDR1 is LNHDA, CDR2 SQIVND (reference sequence). This CDR3 has 14 residues. Turning to this clone: As yet, its antigen is unknown.

Profiled with immunoSEQ multiplex PCR; TCRdb holds only in-frame clones, not every one. This sample has 250,000 to 300,000 clones, with approximately 94% found just once. This sequence was found in an adult who received the AZD1222 COVID-19 vaccine. This rearrangement joins TRBV19 to TRBJ1-1; D not resolved. Here the sequenced sample was peripheral blood, taken 28 days after the second AZD1222 dose. This CDR3 is CASSMGRPNTEAFF. CDR3 DNA: TGTGCCAGTAGTATGGGCAGACCGAACACTGAAGCTTTCTTT.